Below are 10 T cell receptor beta chains sequenced from a single sample in a study of blood T cell repertoires in COVID-19. The protocol was immunoSEQ multiplex PCR, while the TCRdb copy is restricted to in-frame clones and leaves out a portion. The data contain 140,000 or so clones, roughly four fifths of them singletons. The specimen was PBMCs or T cells enriched from blood (not recorded which). These receptors were collected from a middle-aged man who had recovered from COVID-19.

The chain combines TRBV3-1 (or the pseudogene TRBV3-2) with TRBJ1-2; 8 positions match TRBD1. The CDR3 consists of 13 residues. V was pared by 5 bases and J by 7 bases, with 6 bases of the junction left unmatched. Germline V gene data show CDR1 as LGHDT and CDR2 as YNNKEL (reference sequence). CDR3 sequence reads: CASSEQGVGGYTF. The CDR3 DNA reads as TGTGCCAGCAGCGAACAGGGGGTGGGTGGCTACACCTTC.

This clone appeared once. This chain links TRBV18 with TRBJ2-2; 9 bases fit TRBD2. V was pared by 1 base and J by 3 bases, with 15 bases of the junction left unmatched. Germline values: CDR1 KGHSH, CDR2 LQKENI. This CDR3 is built from 20 residues. The chain's CDR3 is CASSPLSLAGFGRDTGELFF. DNA for the CDR3: TGTGCCAGCTCACCACTCTCACTAGCGGGTTTCGGAAGGGACACCGGGGAGCTGTTTTTT.

The chain joins TRBV9 to TRBJ2-5; 9 bases agree with TRBD2. The CDR3 totals 16 residues. CDR1 and CDR2 (germline): SGDLS, YYNGEE. The junction had 4 bases not matched to a gene; V was cut back by 0 bases and J by 1 base. Here the CDR3 reads CASSVVPRGGQETQYF. CDR3 sequence (DNA): TGTGCCAGCAGCGTAGTCCCGCGGGGGGGCCAAGAGACCCAGTACTTC.

The chain joins TRBV5-4 to TRBJ2-7; 8 nucleotides line up with TRBD1. The ends lost 4 bases at V and 5 bases at J; junction bases unmatched: 8. Germline V gene data show CDR1 as SGHNT and CDR2 as YYREEE (reference sequence). The CDR3 consists of 14 residues. This CDR3 is CASSTRTGSDEQYF. In DNA, the CDR3 is TGTGCCAGCAGCACGCGGACAGGGTCTGACGAGCAGTACTTC.

The chain couples TRBV28 to TRBJ2-7; D perhaps matches TRBD1 (5 bases). Germline CDR1 is MDHEN and CDR2 is SYDVKM. This CDR3 has 11 residues. Trimming cost V 4 bases and J 9 bases, with 10 bases left between them. CDR3 protein: CASSSIRAQYF. The CDR3 nucleotides are TGTGCCAGCAGTTCCATCAGGGCGCAGTACTTC. Together with reference TRBV28 and TRBJ2-7, the CDR3 gives the full variable domain: DVKVTQSSRYLVKRTGEKVFLECVQDMDHENMFWYRQDPGLGLRLIYFSYDVKMKEKGDIPEGYSVSREKKERFSLILESASTNQTSMYLCASSSIRAQYFGPGTRLTVT.

The chain couples TRBV5-6 to TRBJ1-6; D not certain. The CDR3 runs 14 residues. V was pared by 7 bases and J by 3 bases, with 11 bases between. Per the germline V gene, CDR1 is SGHDT and CDR2 is YYEEEE. This CDR3 reads CASGPGNYNSPLHF. The CDR3 DNA follows: TGTGCCAGCGGCCCCGGGAACTATAATTCACCCCTCCACTTT.

The chain uses TRBV7-9 and TRBJ2-1; D not certain. The CDR3 sequence is 11 residues long. Germline values: CDR1 SEHNR, CDR2 FQNEAQ (reference sequence). Trimming shortened V by 4 bases and J by 8 bases, and 6 bases separated the two germline ends. The CDR3 DNA sequence: TGTGCCAGCAGCTACAGTCATGAGCAGTTCTTC. This codes for CASSYSHEQFF.

This chain connects TRBV27 to TRBJ2-7; weak D call: TRBD2 (7 bases). CDR1 MNHEY and CDR2 SMNVEV come from the germline V gene (reference sequence). V was clipped by 6 bases and J by 2 bases, with 11 bases between them. The CDR3 runs 13 residues. The CDR3 region is CASSSGGPYEQYF. CDR3 nucleotide sequence: TGTGCCAGCAGCTCGGGGGGCCCCTACGAGCAGTACTTC.

The V gene is TRBV25-1, the J gene TRBJ1-5, with 12 bases fitting TRBD1. Germline V lookup: CDR1 MGHDK, CDR2 SYGVNS. V dropped 7 bases and J dropped 7; count of bases not matched to a gene: 5. The CDR3 runs to 14 residues. The chain's CDR3 is CASKGQGAGQPQHF. CDR3 coding DNA: TGTGCCAGCAAGGGACAGGGGGCTGGACAGCCCCAGCATTTT.

The V call is TRBV3-1 (or the pseudogene TRBV3-2), the J call TRBJ2-7; TRBD1 matches 8 bases. There are 16 residues in the CDR3. Germline trimming cut 2 bases from V and 0 bases from J; bases unmatched to any gene: 6. Germline CDR1 reads LGHDT; CDR2 reads YNNKEL (reference sequence). The CDR3 is CASSQRTGSSSYEQYF. The CDR3 DNA reads TGTGCCAGCAGCCAAAGGACAGGGTCGTCCTCCTACGAGCAGTACTTC.